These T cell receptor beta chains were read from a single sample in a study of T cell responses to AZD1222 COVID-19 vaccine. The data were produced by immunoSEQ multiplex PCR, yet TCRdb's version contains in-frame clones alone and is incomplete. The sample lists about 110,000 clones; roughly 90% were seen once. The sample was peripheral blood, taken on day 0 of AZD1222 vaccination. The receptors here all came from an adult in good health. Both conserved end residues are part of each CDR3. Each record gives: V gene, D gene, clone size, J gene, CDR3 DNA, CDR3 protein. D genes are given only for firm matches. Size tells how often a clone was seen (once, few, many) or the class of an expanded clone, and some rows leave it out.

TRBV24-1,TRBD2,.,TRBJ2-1,TGTGCCACCAGCCCGGGGGGGAGGGGGAATGAGCAGTTCTTC,CATSPGGRGNEQFF
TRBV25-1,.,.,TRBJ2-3,TGTGCCAGCGGCAGGGGTACAGATACGCAGTATTTT,CASGRGTDTQYF
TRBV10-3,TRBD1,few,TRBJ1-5,TGTGCCATCAGTGAGTCGTACTTTGGGACAGACAATCAGCCCCAGCATTTT,CAISESYFGTDNQPQHF
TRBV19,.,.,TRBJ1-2,TGTGCCAGTAGTATAGCAGGGCCAGCGGCGCAGGTCGGTGGCTACACCTTC,CASSIAGPAAQVGGYTF
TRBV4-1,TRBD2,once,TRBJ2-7,TGCGCCAGCAGCCAACGTCCGGGACTAGCCTACGAGCAGTACTTC,CASSQRPGLAYEQYF
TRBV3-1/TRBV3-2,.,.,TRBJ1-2,TGTGCCAGCAGCCCCTGGATATCGTCCGATTATGGCTACACCTTC,CASSPWISSDYGYTF
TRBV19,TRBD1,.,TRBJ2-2,TGTGCCAGTAGGACAGGGGGCACCGGGGAGCTGTTTTTT,CASRTGGTGELFF
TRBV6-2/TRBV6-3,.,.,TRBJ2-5,TGTGCCAGCAGTTCGAGGACCCTAGGGGTAGAGACCCAGTACTTC,CASSSRTLGVETQYF
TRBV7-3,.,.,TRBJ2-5,TGTGCCAGCAGCTTTGGAAGGGAAGAGACCCAGTACTTC,CASSFGREETQYF
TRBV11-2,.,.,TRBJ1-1,TGTGCCAGCAGCCCGAGCTTAATCGGGGGCAACACTGAAGCTTTCTTT,CASSPSLIGGNTEAFF
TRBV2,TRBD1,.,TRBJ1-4,TGTGCCAGCAGTCCGGACAGGGGGCATGAAAAACTGTTTTTT,CASSPDRGHEKLFF